The 32 T cell receptor beta chains below all came from one sample that was sequenced in a study of T cell changes during pregnancy in multiple sclerosis. TCRdb's table, derived via immunoSEQ multiplex PCR, lists solely in-frame clones and lacks some. The data contain roughly 60,000 clones, more than 85% of them seen just once; the ten biggest clones take up 0.85% to 0.9%. Sequenced here: peripheral blood, sampled before pregnancy. The receptors here all came from a female donor with multiple sclerosis, enrolled in a pregnancy study.

The chain has TRBV4-1 and TRBJ1-4, with 8 positions matching TRBD1. This CDR3 has 16 amino acids. In germline, CDR1 is MGHRA, CDR2 YSYEKL. J lost 8 bases, V lost 2 bases, and 10 bases had no gene match. The CDR3 DNA reads as TGCGCCAGCAGCCAAAACCCGGGACAGGCCAGGGAAAAACTGTTTTTT. This codes for CASSQNPGQAREKLFF.

For the CDR3, the DNA is TGTGCCAGTAGGCAGGATAGCTCCTATAATTCACCCCTCCACTTT. Residues: CASRQDSSYNSPLHF. The V and J genes are TRBV19 and TRBJ1-6; unclear D gene. CDR1 LNHDA and CDR2 SQIVND come from the germline V gene (reference sequence). The CDR3 spans 15 residues. Trimming took off 6 bases at V and 0 bases at J, with 9 bases between the two ends.

The CDR3 is CASSEGTRGAMNTEAFF. The CDR3 DNA reads as TGTGCCAGCAGTGAGGGGACCAGGGGCGCGATGAACACTGAAGCTTTCTTT. The chain recombines TRBV2 with TRBJ1-1; possible D gene TRBD1, 6 bases. The V end was cut by 3 bases, the J end by 0 bases, with 17 bases between. CDR3 size: 17 residues. The germline gives CDR1 SNHLY, CDR2 FYNNEI.

This chain connects TRBV6-6 to TRBJ1-2; no reliable D call. The CDR3 totals 12 residues. Trimming cost V 4 bases and J 2 bases, with 5 bases left between them. In germline, CDR1 is MNHNY, CDR2 SVGAGI (reference sequence). The CDR3 DNA sequence: TGTGCCAGCAGTTCCATGAACTATGGCTACACCTTC. This encodes CASSSMNYGYTF.

The chain couples TRBV18 to TRBJ1-1; D unclear. V was pared by 3 bases and J by 1 base, with 9 bases between. The V gene's germline CDR1 is KGHSH and CDR2 LQKENI. The CDR3 extends over 14 amino acids. The chain's CDR3 is CASSPISGNTEAFF. The CDR3 region has the DNA TGTGCCAGCTCACCTATCTCAGGGAACACTGAAGCTTTCTTT.

This chain joins TRBV5-6 and TRBJ1-1; no clear D. Germline V gives CDR1 SGHDT, CDR2 YYEEEE. V shed 2 bases and J shed 7 bases, with 6 bases lying between them. The CDR3 is 11 residues long. The CDR3 region has the DNA TGTGCCAGCAGCTTTGAGCTTGAAGCTTTCTTT. This codes for CASSFELEAFF.

V usage is TRBV6-6 and J usage is TRBJ2-5; TRBD1 is a possible D gene (6 bases). Looked up from germline, CDR1 is MNHNY and CDR2 is SVGAGI (reference sequence). This CDR3 is 13 amino acids long. The ends were cut back, 7 bases at V and 9 bases at J, with 18 bases in the middle. DNA of the CDR3: TGTGCCAGCACCCTGGACAGCATCTTACCCCAGTACTTC. Translation gives CASTLDSILPQYF.

The chain carries TRBV19 and TRBJ1-1, with 8 bases identical to TRBD1. Germline-derived CDR1 and CDR2 are LNHDA and SQIVND (reference sequence). The J segment lost 4 bases and the V segment lost 6 bases, leaving 7 bases of the junction unmatched. This CDR3 region has 14 residues. The CDR3 protein is CASRDRAGFTEAFF. In DNA, the CDR3 is TGTGCCAGTAGGGACAGGGCCGGATTCACTGAAGCTTTCTTT.

The chain uses TRBV11-2 and TRBJ2-7; the D gene is possibly TRBD2 (5 bases). The CDR3 runs to 17 residues. Germline-derived CDR1 and CDR2 are SGHAT and FQNNGV. Trimming left V 5 bases short and J 2 bases short, with 22 bases between. CDR3 in DNA: TGTGCCAGCAGCCCCTCCCCGATGGGAGCCTCTACCTACGAGCAGTACTTC. Translated: CASSPSPMGASTYEQYF.

The chain employs TRBV4-3 and TRBJ2-3, with a tentative D call TRBD2 (6 bases). The CDR3 totals 17 residues. V was trimmed by 1 base and J by 2 bases, leaving 16 bases between them. CDR1 is LGHNA, CDR2 YSLEER, per germline. CDR3: CASSQARLGGITDTQYF. For the CDR3, the DNA is TGCGCCAGCAGCCAAGCGCGACTAGGAGGGATCACAGATACGCAGTATTTT.

The chain is built from TRBV6-5 and TRBJ2-7; D is unclear. The CDR3 extends over 13 amino acids. Per germline, CDR1 MNHEY and CDR2 SVGAGI. Trimming removed 2 bases at V and 2 bases at J, with 7 bases between. Here the CDR3 DNA reads TGTGCCAGCAGTTACCAGGTTGCCTACGAGCAGTACTTC. It translates to CASSYQVAYEQYF.

The chain combines TRBV4-1 with TRBJ1-1, with D possibly TRBD1 on 5 matching bases. Germline lookup yields CDR1 MGHRA and CDR2 YSYEKL. Trimming removed 1 base at V and 7 bases at J, with 13 bases between. The CDR3 runs to 14 residues. The CDR3 nucleotides read TGCGCCAGCAGCCAAGGTACAGGTTCGAATGAAGCTTTCTTT. As protein: CASSQGTGSNEAFF.

The chain is built from TRBV7-9 and TRBJ1-1; D gene unclear. V was pared by 3 bases and J by 0 bases, with 8 bases between. This CDR3 has 14 amino acids. Germline-derived CDR1 and CDR2 are SEHNR and FQNEAQ (reference sequence). DNA of the CDR3: TGTGCCAGCAGCTTCGCGTCTATGAACACTGAAGCTTTCTTT. Encoded protein: CASSFASMNTEAFF.

The V gene is TRBV30, the J gene TRBJ1-1; 7 bases match TRBD1. The CDR3 length is 13 residues. Germline V gene sequence: CDR1 GTSNPN, CDR2 SVGIG (reference sequence). V was pared by 7 bases and J by 5 bases, with 10 bases of the junction left unmatched. The CDR3 DNA follows: TGTGCCTTATTCGAGAGGGGGCGGACTGAAGCTTTCTTT. Protein product: CALFERGRTEAFF.

The chain employs TRBV7-9 and TRBJ2-7; the D is unclear. From germline, CDR1 is SEHNR and CDR2 FQNEAQ (reference sequence). V lost 2 bases to trimming and J lost 3 bases, with 17 bases between them. CDR3 length: 16 residues. The CDR3 sequence: CASSLWRGTQDYEQYF. CDR3 in DNA: TGTGCCAGCAGCTTATGGCGTGGCACCCAGGACTACGAGCAGTACTTC.

This chain uses TRBV7-6 with TRBJ1-3, with D possibly TRBD1 on 6 matching bases. The length of the CDR3 is 16 residues. The germline gives CDR1 SGHVS, CDR2 FNYEAQ. With 1 base removed from V and 7 bases from J, the gap between germline ends came to 17 bases. CDR3 amino acids: CASSLGTGTLGNTIYF. As DNA, the CDR3 is TGTGCCAGCAGCTTAGGAACCGGGACATTAGGGAACACCATATATTTT.

The V and J genes are TRBV5-8 and TRBJ2-7; D is unclear. The CDR3 is made up of 13 amino acids. V dropped 2 bases and J dropped 1 base, with 7 bases sitting between them. Per the germline V gene, CDR1 is SGHTS and CDR2 is YDEGEE. In DNA form, the CDR3 reads TGTGCCAGCAGCTTTGGAGTTTCCTACGAGCAGTACTTC. Its translation: CASSFGVSYEQYF.

CDR3 sequence reads: CASSQDLVTGWPEKLFF. CDR3 coding DNA: TGCGCCAGCAGCCAAGACTTGGTGACAGGGTGGCCTGAAAAACTGTTTTTT. V and J are TRBV4-3 and TRBJ1-4; 7 bases agree with TRBD1. The ends lost 0 bases at V and 7 bases at J; junction bases unmatched: 11. The CDR3 loop spans 17 amino acids. Germline CDR1 and CDR2: LGHNA and YSLEER.

The V and J genes are TRBV6-1 and TRBJ1-2; no firm D call. Germline lookup yields CDR1 MNHNS and CDR2 SASEGT. Trimming stripped 3 bases from V and 5 bases from J, with 16 bases between. There are 15 residues in the CDR3. CDR3 sequence reads: CASSDYERVLYGYTF. The CDR3, as DNA: TGTGCCAGCAGTGACTATGAGAGGGTTCTTTATGGCTACACCTTC.

CDR3 coding DNA: TGTGCCAGCAGCCAAGGTACCACCTCGACAGGAATCACTTTCTTT. The encoded protein is CASSQGTTSTGITFF. The chain links TRBV16 to TRBJ1-1, with a weak D call TRBD1 (6 bases). The V end was cut by 2 bases, the J end by 12 bases, with 22 bases between. CDR3 size: 15 residues. Per germline, CDR1 KGHSY and CDR2 FQNENV.

Comment on this clone: This same CDR3 is encoded by further DNA sequences in the sample. The V call is TRBV5-1, the J call TRBJ2-4; TRBD1 aligns across 11 bases. With 4 bases clipped from V and 3 bases from J, the junction kept 3 bases outside the gene matches. CDR1 and CDR2 (germline): SGHRS, YFSETQ. The CDR3 spans 15 residues. CDR3 bases: TGCGCCAGCAGCCCGGGACAGGGGGACAAAAACATTCAGTACTTC. It encodes CASSPGQGDKNIQYF.

This chain joins TRBV7-3 and TRBJ2-5, with 12 nucleotides matching TRBD2. Losses at the gene ends were 4 bases for V and 4 bases for J; bases not matched to a gene: 4. CDR1 and CDR2 (germline): SGHTA, FQGTGA. The CDR3 consists of 15 residues. CDR3 nucleotides: TGTGCCAGCAGCTCTAGCGGGGGGGCCAGAGAGACCCAGTACTTC. Translated: CASSSSGGARETQYF.

In nucleotides, the CDR3 is TGTGCCAGCAGTGACCTTGATTCTAGCGGGGGGGATCAAGAGACCCAGTACTTC. This sequence encodes CASSDLDSSGGDQETQYF. The chain couples TRBV25-1 to TRBJ2-5; TRBD2 agrees at 12 bases. Trimming removed 3 bases from V and 2 bases from J; junction bases left unmatched: 10. The CDR3 extends over 18 amino acids. Looked up from germline, CDR1 is MGHDK and CDR2 is SYGVNS.

This chain connects TRBV25-1 to TRBJ2-2; 9 nucleotides agree with TRBD2. With V trimmed by 7 bases and J by 2 bases, 8 bases remained unmatched. Germline CDR1 is MGHDK and CDR2 is SYGVNS. The CDR3 extends over 16 amino acids. The CDR3 nucleotides read TGTGCCAGCACCCCTGCGGGGGGGGAAAACACCGGGGAGCTGTTTTTT. It translates to CASTPAGGENTGELFF.

The V and J genes are TRBV7-3 and TRBJ2-3; 7 bases match TRBD1. This CDR3 has 13 residues. Unmatched junction bases numbered 5, after V lost 11 bases and J lost 0 bases. Germline assignment: CDR1 SGHTA and CDR2 FQGTGA. The CDR3 loop reads CAGRQGSTDTQYF. Here the CDR3 DNA reads TGTGCCGGACGACAGGGCAGCACAGATACGCAGTATTTT.

This chain joins TRBV4-2 and TRBJ2-2, with D tentatively TRBD1 (5 bases). CDR3 size: 15 residues. Per the germline V gene, CDR1 is LGHNA and CDR2 is YNFKEQ. The ends were cut back, 0 bases at V and 6 bases at J, with 11 bases in the middle. CDR3 sequence: CASSQDDSGSGELFF. The CDR3 nucleotides are TGTGCCAGCAGCCAAGATGACAGTGGGTCCGGGGAGCTGTTTTTT.

CDR3 loop: CASSQDGAWVNSPLHF. CDR3 in DNA: TGCGCCAGCAGCCAAGATGGGGCATGGGTAAATTCACCCCTCCACTTT. This chain links TRBV4-3 with TRBJ1-6; D possibly corresponds to TRBD1 (5 bases). Per the germline V gene, CDR1 is LGHNA and CDR2 is YSLEER. V lost 0 bases to trimming and J lost 7 bases, with 13 bases between them. This CDR3 region has 16 residues.

The V call is TRBV29-1, the J call TRBJ2-5; D is possibly TRBD2 (5 bases). Germline lookup yields CDR1 SQVTM and CDR2 ANQGSEA. The CDR3 covers 11 residues. Trimming removed 8 bases from V and 4 bases from J, with 11 bases in between. The CDR3 here is CSTRERETQYF. CDR3 sequence (DNA): TGCAGCACTAGGGAAAGAGAGACCCAGTACTTC.

The genes are TRBV7-2 and TRBJ2-3; TRBD1 might be the D (5 bases). Trimming took 2 bases from V and 6 from J, leaving 6 bases between them. The CDR3 is 12 residues long. The germline gives CDR1 SGHTA, CDR2 FQGNSA. CDR3 sequence (DNA): TGTGCCAGCAGCTTATGGGGCGATACGCAGTATTTT. It encodes CASSLWGDTQYF.

The rearrangement uses TRBV19 and TRBJ1-1; possibly TRBD1 for D (6 bases). Germline values: CDR1 LNHDA, CDR2 SQIVND (reference sequence). CDR3 size: 13 residues. The CDR3 DNA reads as TGTGTCTCTAGCGGGACATTGAACACTGAAGCTTTCTTT. This encodes CVSSGTLNTEAFF.

This clone was detected once. The chain couples TRBV4-3 to TRBJ1-5; D gene uncertain. Deletions cut 0 bases from V and 6 bases from J, with 6 bases between. The germline V gene has CDR1 LGHNA and CDR2 YSLEER. This CDR3 is 13 amino acids long. The CDR3 reads CASSQDRVQPQHF. In DNA form, the CDR3 reads TGCGCCAGCAGCCAAGATCGGGTTCAGCCCCAGCATTTT.

The chain carries TRBV10-3 and TRBJ2-7, with 9 bases fitting TRBD1. Germline values: CDR1 ENHRY, CDR2 SYGVKD. This CDR3 contains 13 residues. The V gene end was trimmed by 10 bases and the J gene end by 0 bases; junction bases not matched to a gene: 4. The CDR3 reads CATQGASSYEQYF. CDR3 nucleotides: TGTGCCACACAGGGGGCCAGCTCCTACGAGCAGTACTTC.